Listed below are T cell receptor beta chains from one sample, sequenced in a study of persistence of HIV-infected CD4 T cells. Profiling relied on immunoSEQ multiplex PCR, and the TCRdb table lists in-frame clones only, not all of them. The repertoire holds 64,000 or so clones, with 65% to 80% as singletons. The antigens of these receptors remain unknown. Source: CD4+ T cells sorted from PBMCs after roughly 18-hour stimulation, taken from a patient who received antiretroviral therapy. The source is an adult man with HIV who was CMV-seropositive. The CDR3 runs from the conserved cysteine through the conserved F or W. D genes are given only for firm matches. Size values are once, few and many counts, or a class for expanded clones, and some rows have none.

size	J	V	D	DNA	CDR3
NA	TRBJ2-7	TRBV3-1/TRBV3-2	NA	TGTGCCAGCAGCCTAGCCGGGTACGAGCAGTACTTC	CASSLAGYEQYF
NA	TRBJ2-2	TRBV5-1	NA	TGCGCCAGCAGCATACAGACAGCTACCACCGGGGAGCTGTTTTTT	CASSIQTATTGELFF
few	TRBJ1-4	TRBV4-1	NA	TGCGCCAGCAGCCGACAGGATGCAACTAATGAAAAACTGTTTTTT	CASSRQDATNEKLFF
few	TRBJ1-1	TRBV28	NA	TGTGCCAGCAGTTACCGCGGGGGGGCGCGGACTGAAGCTTTCTTT	CASSYRGGARTEAFF
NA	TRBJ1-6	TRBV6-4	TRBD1	TGTGCCAGCAGCGAGACAGGGGCTCATTCACCCCTCCACTTT	CASSETGAHSPLHF
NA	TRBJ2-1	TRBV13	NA	TGTGCCAGCAGCCATAGCCGGGGCGCCGTCAATGAGCAGTTCTTC	CASSHSRGAVNEQFF
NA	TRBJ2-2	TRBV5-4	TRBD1	TGTGCCAGCAGCCGCCCCACAGGGGGCTCGGGTACCGGGGAGCTGTTTTTT	CASSRPTGGSGTGELFF
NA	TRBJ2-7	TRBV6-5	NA	TGTGCCAGCAGTTACTCTTGGAGGGGTACCTACGAGCAGTACTTC	CASSYSWRGTYEQYF
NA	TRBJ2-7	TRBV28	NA	TGTGCCAGCAGTTTCCCCGGCAGCTCCTACGAGCAGTACTTC	CASSFPGSSYEQYF
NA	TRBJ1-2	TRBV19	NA	TGTGCCAGTAGTATCTTAGCAGGGCCCACAGCTAACTATGGCTACACCTTC	CASSILAGPTANYGYTF
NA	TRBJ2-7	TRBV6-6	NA	TGTGCCAGCAGTTACGACGACTACGAGCAGTACTTC	CASSYDDYEQYF
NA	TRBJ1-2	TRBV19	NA	TGTGCCAGTTCCCTAATGCGTTCCTATGGCTACACCTTC	CASSLMRSYGYTF
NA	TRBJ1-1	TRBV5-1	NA	TGCGCCAGCAGCTCGGGGGGGCTGTTTGAAGCTTTCTTT	CASSSGGLFEAFF
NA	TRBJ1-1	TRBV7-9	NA	TGTGCCAGCAGCTTCCGGGACGGTGAAGCTTTCTTT	CASSFRDGEAFF
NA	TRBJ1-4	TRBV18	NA	TGTGCCAGCTCACCAGATCAGGGAGGAAAGGAAAAACTGTTTTTT	CASSPDQGGKEKLFF
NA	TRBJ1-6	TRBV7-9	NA	TGTGCCAGCAGCTTAGCCCATGGGAGCTCCTATAATTCACCCCTCCACTTT	CASSLAHGSSYNSPLHF
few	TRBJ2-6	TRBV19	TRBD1	TGTGCCAGTACCCCGGGACAGAGCTCTGGGGCCAACGTCCTGACTTTC	CASTPGQSSGANVLTF